These 23 T cell receptor beta chains were all obtained from the same sample, sequenced in a study of blood T cells in healthy people across ages. Then a second PCR, running about 7 to 11 cycles, was carried out with a sample-barcoded 5' primer and a J-beta primer mix. TCRdb redid the calling of the 5' RACE reads with MiXCR, one entry per CDR3 protein. The sample holds around 800,000 distinct CDR3 sequences, more than 25% seen once. The sample also formed part of further work on T cells of mothers and their children.

Sequenced: blood. All receptors derive from a boy aged 5-17 years in good health.

V and J are TRBV20-1 and TRBJ2-5; 8 nucleotides align to TRBD1. TRBJ2-7 matches the DNA end more closely, so the J call is doubtful. CDR3 length: 16 residues. CDR1 and CDR2 (germline): DFQATT, SNEGSKA (reference sequence). Here the CDR3 DNA reads TGCAGTGCTAGGGTCCTCCACAGGGGGGTCTCCTACGAGCAGTACTTC. Translating it yields CSARVLHRGVSYEQYF.

The genes are TRBV30 and TRBJ2-1, with no clear D. CDR1 and CDR2 from the germline V gene are GTSNPN and SVGIG (reference sequence). This CDR3 has 16 amino acids. Between the trimmed V and J ends, which lost 0 bases and 6 bases, there was a span of 18 bases. The CDR3 DNA is TGTGCCTGGAGTGTAACCGGAAGAGGTATTCGCAATGAGCAGTTCTTC. Translation: CAWSVTGRGIRNEQFF.

This clonotype was recorded a few times. The V and J genes are TRBV7-2 and TRBJ2-7; 7 bases align to TRBD1. The V gene end was trimmed by 4 bases and the J gene end by 1 base; junction bases not matched to a gene: 7. This CDR3 is built from 15 residues. Germline values: CDR1 SGHTA, CDR2 FQGNSA. The CDR3 DNA reads as TGTGCCAGCAGCTACACAGGGGTAGGGTCCTACGAGCAGTACTTC. It is translated as CASSYTGVGSYEQYF. The variable domain in full, completed from reference TRBV7-2 and TRBJ2-7, reads GAGVSQSPSNKVTEKGKDVELRCDPISGHTALYWYRQSLGQGLEFLIYFQGNSAPDKSGLPSDRFSAERTGGSVSTLTIQRTQQEDSAVYLCASSYTGVGSYEQYFGPGTRLTVT.

This clonotype was recorded a few times. The rearrangement joins TRBV2 to TRBJ2-7; D is perhaps TRBD1 (5 bases). Germline values: CDR1 SNHLY, CDR2 FYNNEI. This CDR3 region has 14 residues. Between the trimmed V and J ends, which lost 7 bases and 2 bases, there was a span of 15 bases. CDR3 coding DNA: TGTGCCAGCAACCTTAGACAGAATACCTACGAGCAGTACTTC. This translates into CASNLRQNTYEQYF.

The chain uses TRBV7-3 and TRBJ1-2; D call uncertain. The CDR3 totals 15 residues. Trimming pared 1 base from V and 6 bases from J, leaving 15 bases between. The germline gives CDR1 SGHTA, CDR2 FQGTGA. The CDR3, as DNA: TGTGCCAGCAGCTTAAAAGCCCTGGACCCGAATGGCTACACCTTC. Its protein product is CASSLKALDPNGYTF.

J is TRBJ1-1 and V is TRBV20-1, with D unclear. In germline, CDR1 is DFQATT, CDR2 SNEGSKA (reference sequence). The V end lost 6 bases, the J end lost 1 base, and 15 bases lay between the germline ends. The CDR3 is made up of 14 amino acids. The DNA of the CDR3 is TGCAGTGCGACTCTTATCTCGGGGAACACTGAAGCTTTCTTT. Amino acid sequence: CSATLISGNTEAFF.

The genes are TRBV9 and TRBJ2-3; 8 bases align to TRBD2. This CDR3 contains 15 residues. V shed 0 bases and J 5 bases; nucleotides not matched to a gene: 5. Per the germline V gene, CDR1 is SGDLS and CDR2 is YYNGEE. The DNA for the CDR3 is TGTGCCAGCAGCGTAGGTGGGAGCGGGGGAGATACGCAGTATTTT. It codes for CASSVGGSGGDTQYF.

The V call is TRBV11-1, the J call TRBJ2-2, with TRBD2 matching over 8 bases. The CDR3 sequence is 16 residues long. V lost 6 bases to trimming and J lost 5 bases; unmatched junction nucleotides: 11. Germline-derived CDR1 and CDR2 are SGHAT and FQDESV (reference sequence). In DNA, the CDR3 is TGTGCCAGCAGAGATCGGGGGGGCCCGGGAACCGGGGAGCTGTTTTTT. This sequence encodes CASRDRGGPGTGELFF.

This clonotype was recorded a few times. The V and J genes are TRBV15 and TRBJ2-2; 7 bases line up with TRBD1. Trimming at V came to 3 bases and at J to 7 bases, leaving 14 bases not matched to a gene. The CDR3 spans 17 residues. CDR1 and CDR2 (germline): LNHNV, YYDKDF (reference sequence). The CDR3 DNA follows: TGTGCCACCAGCAGCAGCCCGGGACAGAGGACGAGCGGGGAGCTGTTTTTT. Translating gives CATSSSPGQRTSGELFF.

This clonotype has more than one count but fewer than ten. The genes are TRBV7-9 and TRBJ2-5; D is unclear. CDR1 and CDR2 (germline): SEHNR, FQNEAQ (reference sequence). V was clipped by 0 bases and J by 4 bases, with 9 bases between them. There are 14 residues in the CDR3. The CDR3 sequence is CASSLAGSGETQYF. The CDR3 DNA is TGTGCCAGCAGCTTAGCGGGGTCGGGAGAGACCCAGTACTTC.

This chain joins TRBV11-2 and TRBJ1-1; weak D call: TRBD1 (6 bases). Trimming cost V 2 bases and J 4 bases, with 11 bases left between them. The CDR3 length is 14 residues. CDR1 is SGHAT and CDR2 is FQNNGV in the germline V gene. CDR3 residues: CASSLPGVATEAFF. CDR3 DNA sequence: TGTGCCAGCAGCTTACCAGGGGTGGCCACTGAAGCTTTCTTT. Complete variable domain (other parts from reference TRBV11-2 and TRBJ1-1): EAGVAQSPRYKIIEKRQSVAFWCNPISGHATLYWYQQILGQGPKLLIQFQNNGVVDDSQLPKDRFSAERLKGVDSTLKIQPAKLEDSAVYLCASSLPGVATEAFFGQGTRLTVV.

This clonotype was counted a few times. The chain uses TRBV27 and TRBJ2-7; D unclear. V lost 6 bases and J 6 bases, leaving 15 bases between the germline ends. The CDR3 has 13 residues. Germline V lookup: CDR1 MNHEY, CDR2 SMNVEV (reference sequence). This CDR3 reads CASSLGTRFEQYF. CDR3 coding DNA: TGTGCCAGCAGCTTAGGTACTCGATTCGAGCAGTACTTC.

This clonotype occurred a few times. V and J are TRBV20-1 and TRBJ2-7, with D possibly being TRBD2 (6 bases). Germline CDR1 DFQATT, CDR2 SNEGSKA (reference sequence). Trimming stripped 0 bases from V and 0 bases from J, with 12 bases between. CDR3 length: 15 amino acids. The CDR3: CSARDQGGVSYEQYF. CDR3 DNA sequence: TGCAGTGCTAGAGATCAAGGAGGGGTCTCCTACGAGCAGTACTTC.

The genes are TRBV6-5 and TRBJ1-1; 7 bases are shared with TRBD1. Per the germline V gene, CDR1 is MNHEY and CDR2 is SVGAGI. Germline trimming cut 4 bases from V and 10 bases from J; bases unmatched to any gene: 18. The CDR3 runs 16 residues. The CDR3 reads CASSFQQGSTTKPAFF. The CDR3 bases are TGTGCCAGCAGTTTTCAACAGGGGTCCACTACAAAGCCAGCTTTCTTT.

J is TRBJ2-1 and V is TRBV27, with TRBD2 matching 7 bases. Germline values: CDR1 MNHEY, CDR2 SMNVEV (reference sequence). V lost 5 bases, J lost 4 bases, and 11 bases stayed unmatched. The CDR3 extends over 16 amino acids. CDR3 nucleotide sequence: TGTGCCAGCAGTCTCTTTGCGGGAGCGGAATACAATGAGCAGTTCTTC. It encodes CASSLFAGAEYNEQFF.

V gene TRBV14 combines with J gene TRBJ1-4; D is unresolved. Trimming cost V 4 bases and J 7 bases, with 16 bases left between them. Germline CDR1 reads SGHDN; CDR2 reads FVKESK. This CDR3 has 15 amino acids. The CDR3 DNA reads TGTGCCAGCAGCCTCTCAGTCCGGCGGGGTGAAAAACTGTTTTTT. Its protein is CASSLSVRRGEKLFF.

This clonotype has a handful of counts. The V and J genes are TRBV5-1 and TRBJ2-2; D unresolved. The CDR3 runs 14 residues. Germline V gene sequence: CDR1 SGHRS, CDR2 YFSETQ. V was trimmed by 0 bases and J by 4 bases, leaving 7 bases between them. CDR3 sequence (DNA): TGCGCCAGCAGCTTGGACAGTCCCACCGGGGAGCTGTTTTTT. Its protein product is CASSLDSPTGELFF.

The rearrangement joins TRBV14 to TRBJ1-2; D remains ambiguous. V lost 6 bases, J lost 6 bases, and 14 bases lay in between. The CDR3 has 13 residues. In germline, CDR1 is SGHDN, CDR2 FVKESK. CDR3 protein: CASRELSEDGYTF. CDR3 sequence (DNA): TGTGCCAGCAGAGAACTTTCGGAGGATGGCTACACCTTC. Full variable domain (missing parts from reference TRBV14 and TRBJ1-2): EAGVTQFPSHSVIEKGQTVTLRCDPISGHDNLYWYRRVMGKEIKFLLHFVKESKQDESGMPNNRFLAERTGGTYSTLKVQPAELEDSGVYFCASRELSEDGYTFGSGTRLTVV.

The V gene is TRBV5-5, the J gene TRBJ2-5; D uncertain. Germline CDR1 reads SGHKS; CDR2 reads YYEKEE (reference sequence). CDR3 length equals 13 residues. Trimming removed 2 bases at V and 4 bases at J, with 9 bases between. The CDR3 reads CASSFSELETQYF. The DNA of the CDR3 is TGTGCCAGCAGCTTTTCAGAATTAGAGACCCAGTACTTC.

This clonotype appeared many times. The chain has TRBV11-2 and TRBJ2-5, with 7 bases aligning to TRBD2. Germline CDR1 reads SGHAT; CDR2 reads FQNNGV. V gave up 6 bases and J gave up 3 bases; unmatched junction bases: 13. This CDR3 region has 16 residues. This CDR3 is CASSPSFGGSKETQYF. CDR3 DNA: TGTGCCAGCAGTCCGTCGTTCGGGGGGTCCAAAGAGACCCAGTACTTC.

This clonotype has a handful of counts. This sequence may be a read error, since a much larger clone differs from it by one base. The chain uses TRBV5-1 and TRBJ2-1; TRBD1 aligns across 7 bases. V shed 0 bases and J 0 bases; nucleotides not matched to a gene: 0. The CDR3 spans 15 residues. Germline V lookup: CDR1 SGHRS, CDR2 YFSETQ. CDR3 nucleotides: TGCGCCAGCAGCTTGGGGGACAGCTCCTACAATGAGCAGTTCTTC. Encoded protein: CASSLGDSSYNEQFF.

This chain joins TRBV7-8 and TRBJ2-4; tentative D call: TRBD1 (6 bases). Trimming cost V 2 bases and J 9 bases, with 17 bases left between them. Germline CDR1 and CDR2: SGHVS and FQNEAQ. CDR3 length equals 15 residues. CDR3 nucleotides: TGTGCCAGCAGCTTATTAACAGGGCTTGGAAGCATTCAGTACTTC. Protein: CASSLLTGLGSIQYF. The entire variable domain, with the rest obtained from reference TRBV7-8 and TRBJ2-4, is as follows: GAGVSQSPRYKVAKRGQDVALRCDPISGHVSLFWYQQALGQGPEFLTYFQNEAQLDKSGLPSDRFFAERPEGSVSTLKIQRTQQEDSAVYLCASSLLTGLGSIQYFGAGTRLSVL.

This clonotype was detected a few times. The chain has TRBV19 and TRBJ1-6, with D unclear. CDR1 LNHDA and CDR2 SQIVND come from the germline V gene (reference sequence). There are 14 residues in the CDR3. Trimming shortened V by 0 bases and J by 4 bases, and 4 bases separated the two germline ends. CDR3 bases: TGTGCCAGTAGTATAGACAGGTATAATTCACCCCTCCACTTT. Encoded protein: CASSIDRYNSPLHF.